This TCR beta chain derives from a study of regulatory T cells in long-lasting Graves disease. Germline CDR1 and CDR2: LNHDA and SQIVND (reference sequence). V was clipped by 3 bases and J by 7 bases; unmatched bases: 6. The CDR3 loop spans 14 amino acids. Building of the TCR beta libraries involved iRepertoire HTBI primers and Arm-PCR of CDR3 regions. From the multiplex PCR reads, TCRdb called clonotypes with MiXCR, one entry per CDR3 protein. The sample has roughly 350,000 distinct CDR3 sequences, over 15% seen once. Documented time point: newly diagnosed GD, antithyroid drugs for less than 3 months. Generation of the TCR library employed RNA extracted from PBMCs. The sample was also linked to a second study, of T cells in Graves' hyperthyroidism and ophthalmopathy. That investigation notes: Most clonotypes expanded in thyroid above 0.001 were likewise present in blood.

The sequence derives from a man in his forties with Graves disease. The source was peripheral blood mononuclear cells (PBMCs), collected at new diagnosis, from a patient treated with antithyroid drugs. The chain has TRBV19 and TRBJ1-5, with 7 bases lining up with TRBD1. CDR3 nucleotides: TGTGCCAGTAGTATCAGGGGGGTAGAGCAGCCCCAGCATTTT. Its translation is CASSIRGVEQPQHF.